This is a list of T cell receptor beta chains from one sample in a study of response to subunit inactivated influenza vaccine. TCRdb independently ran MiXCR on the RT-PCR reads; one entry per CDR3 protein. The sample holds about 570,000 distinct CDR3 sequences; roughly 10% are singletons and the top ten take approximately 9.9%. Separately, the same data were catalogued under a study of T cells expressing NK-cell markers.

The sample in question was PBMCs from blood, obtained on the day of vaccination. Source of these receptors: a man between 50 and 59 years old who received an inactivated influenza vaccine. Both conserved end residues are part of each CDR3. A D gene is named only where the DNA matches it firmly. Expanded clones are given a class, and other clones once, few, many or no size at all.

TRBV29-1	TRBJ2-7	.	.	CSVLHRVAGQPYEQYF	TGCAGCGTTCTACATAGAGTTGCGGGACAGCCCTACGAGCAGTACTTC
TRBV12-3/TRBV12-4	TRBJ1-2	few	.	CASSQDNYGYTF	TGTGCCAGCAGTCAGGATAACTATGGCTACACCTTC
TRBV7-2	TRBJ2-3	.	.	CASSYGVSSTDTQYF	TGTGCCAGCAGCTACGGGGTCTCAAGCACAGATACGCAGTATTTT
TRBV20-1	TRBJ2-3	few	.	CSARGRPSSTDTQYF	TGCAGTGCTAGAGGGCGTCCTAGCAGCACAGATACGCAGTATTTT
TRBV6-1	TRBJ2-7	many	.	CASSRQSTNEQYF	TGTGCCAGCAGTCGACAGAGTACTAACGAGCAGTACTTC
TRBV12-3/TRBV12-4	TRBJ2-3	few	.	CASSPDRRTDTQYF	TGTGCCAGCAGCCCGGACAGACGCACAGATACGCAGTATTTT
TRBV7-2	TRBJ2-3	many	.	CASSFGQFTDTQYF	TGTGCCAGCAGCTTCGGACAGTTCACAGATACGCAGTATTTT
TRBV27	TRBJ2-3	.	.	CASSLTPAGPQYF	TGTGCCAGCAGTTTAACCCCCGCAGGGCCGCAGTATTTT
TRBV2	TRBJ2-3	.	.	CASRRSFTDTQYF	TGTGCCAGCCGACGTTCCTTCACAGATACGCAGTATTTT
TRBV7-9	TRBJ2-7	.	.	CASSLTSQPFYEQYF	TGTGCCAGCAGCTTGACCAGCCAACCCTTCTACGAGCAGTACTTC
TRBV27	TRBJ2-5	.	.	CASSSYSQETQYF	TGTGCCAGCAGTTCGTACAGTCAAGAGACCCAGTACTTC
TRBV9	TRBJ2-1	few	.	CASSVAPGGGEQFF	TGTGCCAGCAGCGTAGCTCCAGGGGGGGGTGAGCAGTTCTTC
TRBV18	TRBJ2-7	few	.	CASSPPSAGRNEQYF	TGTGCCAGCTCACCACCTTCCGCAGGTCGCAACGAGCAGTACTTC
TRBV6-1	TRBJ2-2	.	TRBD2	CASIPGLAEYNTGELFF	TGTGCCAGCATTCCGGGACTAGCCGAATATAACACCGGGGAGCTGTTTTTT
TRBV18	TRBJ2-1	few	TRBD1	CASSPFRDRAYNEQFF	TGTGCCAGCTCACCTTTCCGGGACAGGGCCTACAATGAGCAGTTCTTC
TRBV5-6	TRBJ1-1	.	.	CASSPVNLPEAFF	TGTGCCAGCAGCCCAGTCAATCTACCTGAAGCTTTCTTT
TRBV2	TRBJ2-7	many	.	CASSEQGWGSYEQYF	TGTGCCAGCAGTGAACAGGGATGGGGCTCCTACGAGCAGTACTTC
TRBV3-1	TRBJ2-7	few	TRBD1	CASSQRGQGEKGQYF	TGTGCCAGCAGCCAGAGAGGACAGGGCGAGAAGGGGCAGTACTTC
TRBV12-3/TRBV12-4	TRBJ2-2	many	.	CASTLDRLGTGELFF	TGTGCCAGCACCCTCGACAGGCTAGGCACCGGGGAGCTGTTTTTT
TRBV27	TRBJ2-7	.	.	CASSLQGGSIYEQYF	TGTGCCAGCAGTTTACAGGGGGGTTCTATCTACGAGCAGTACTTC
TRBV4-3	TRBJ2-3	few	TRBD2	CASSRSLARTDTQYF	TGCGCCAGCAGCCGCTCACTAGCGAGAACAGATACGCAGTATTTT
TRBV27	TRBJ2-3	.	TRBD2	CASRGGLVADTQYF	TGTGCCAGCCGTGGGGGACTAGTCGCAGATACGCAGTATTTT
TRBV24-1	TRBJ2-1	many	.	CATSDPYRDPRQFF	TGTGCCACCAGTGATCCGTACCGGGACCCCAGGCAGTTCTTC
TRBV7-2	TRBJ2-3	many	.	CASSLGGLYTDTQYF	TGTGCCAGCAGCTTAGGGGGACTCTACACAGATACGCAGTATTTT
TRBV24-1	TRBJ2-6	.	.	CATSDFRGSKSGANVLTF	TGTGCCACCAGTGATTTCCGAGGATCGAAATCTGGGGCCAACGTCCTGACTTTC
TRBV12-3/TRBV12-4	TRBJ2-7	few	TRBD1	CATPTPGTGYEQYF	TGTGCCACCCCGACCCCCGGGACAGGGTACGAGCAGTACTTC
TRBV2	TRBJ2-3	few	.	CASSDRVTDTQYF	TGTGCCAGCAGTGACAGAGTCACAGATACGCAGTATTTT
TRBV7-9	TRBJ2-1	.	TRBD2	CASSFLAGVDNEQFF	TGTGCCAGCAGCTTTCTAGCGGGAGTGGACAATGAGCAGTTCTTC
TRBV7-9	TRBJ2-3	.	.	CASGDYGRGTQYF	TGTGCCAGCGGTGACTATGGCAGGGGTACGCAGTATTTT
TRBV7-8	TRBJ2-7	many	.	CASSSSGRYEQYF	TGTGCCAGCAGCTCCTCAGGGCGCTACGAGCAGTACTTC
TRBV12-3/TRBV12-4	TRBJ2-5	few	TRBD2	CASKSLAGGPETQYF	TGTGCCAGCAAATCCCTAGCGGGAGGGCCGGAGACCCAGTACTTC
TRBV4-2	TRBJ2-4	few	TRBD1	CASSQGQGSNIQYF	TGTGCCAGCAGCCAGGGACAGGGGTCAAACATTCAGTACTTC
TRBV6-1	TRBJ1-5	.	.	CASSITLDQPQHF	TGTGCCAGCAGTATCACTTTGGATCAGCCCCAGCATTTT
TRBV10-3	TRBJ2-3	many	TRBD2	CAISGLAGSTDTQYF	TGTGCCATCAGTGGACTAGCGGGTAGCACAGATACGCAGTATTTT
TRBV10-3	TRBJ2-1	few	TRBD2	CAIGTSGSSYNEQFF	TGTGCCATAGGGACTAGCGGGAGCTCCTACAATGAGCAGTTCTTC
TRBV29-1	TRBJ2-7	many	.	CSGGETGYEQYF	TGCAGCGGTGGGGAAACGGGTTACGAGCAGTACTTC
TRBV7-2	TRBJ2-1	few	.	CASSLGLLGMGEQFF	TGTGCCAGCAGCTTAGGACTTCTAGGGATGGGTGAGCAGTTCTTC
TRBV20-1	TRBJ2-1	.	TRBD1	CSVPATGIRGSYNEQFF	TGCAGTGTTCCAGCGACAGGGATCCGGGGCTCCTACAATGAGCAGTTCTTC
TRBV11-1	TRBJ2-4	many	TRBD1	CASSLATGITGRQGIKNIQYF	TGTGCCAGCAGCTTAGCGACGGGAATCACCGGCCGACAGGGAATAAAAAACATTCAGTACTTC
TRBV4-2	TRBJ2-3	.	TRBD2	CASSQAMTSGENTQYF	TGTGCCAGCAGCCAAGCCATGACTAGCGGGGAGAATACGCAGTATTTT
TRBV3-1	TRBJ2-3	few	TRBD2	CASSQGGGAGDTQYF	TGTGCCAGCAGCCAAGGCGGGGGGGCCGGGGATACGCAGTATTTT
TRBV4-1	TRBJ2-7	few	TRBD2	CASSLGGLAVSYEQYF	TGCGCCAGCAGCCTCGGCGGACTAGCAGTATCCTACGAGCAGTACTTC
TRBV29-1	TRBJ2-7	few	.	CSVEVGRRQYF	TGCAGCGTTGAAGTCGGGCGGCGGCAGTACTTC
TRBV27	TRBJ2-3	.	.	CASSLYGQGRDTQYF	TGTGCCAGCAGTTTATATGGCCAGGGCCGGGATACGCAGTATTTT
TRBV7-3	TRBJ2-1	many	.	CASSLGPEDEQFF	TGTGCCAGCAGCTTGGGACCGGAAGATGAGCAGTTCTTC
TRBV14	TRBJ2-1	few	.	CASSQRVSYNEQFF	TGTGCCAGCAGCCAACGGGTCTCCTACAATGAGCAGTTCTTC
TRBV5-1	TRBJ2-7	few	TRBD1	CASSLPGTGTYEQYF	TGCGCCAGCAGCTTGCCCGGGACAGGAACCTACGAGCAGTACTTC
TRBV6-1	TRBJ1-1	few	.	CASSQDRDHTEAFF	TGTGCCAGCAGTCAGGACAGAGATCACACTGAAGCTTTCTTT
TRBV20-1	TRBJ2-3	.	TRBD2	CSARVLAGGKTDTQYF	TGCAGTGCTAGAGTTCTAGCGGGGGGGAAAACAGATACGCAGTATTTT
TRBV27	TRBJ2-7	.	.	CASSFTGFEQYF	TGTGCCAGCAGTTTTACAGGGTTCGAGCAGTACTTC
TRBV10-3	TRBJ2-3	.	TRBD2	CAISDRGRARGDTQYF	TGTGCCATCAGTGATCGCGGGAGGGCCCGCGGAGATACGCAGTATTTT
TRBV6-5	TRBJ1-2	few	.	CASSYSQGNGYTF	TGTGCCAGCAGTTACTCACAGGGAAATGGCTACACCTTC
TRBV5-1	TRBJ2-5	.	TRBD1	CASSLEPGGRNQYF	TGCGCCAGCAGCTTGGAGCCAGGGGGCAGAAACCAGTACTTC
TRBV7-2	TRBJ2-1	.	.	CASSLWDGHEQFF	TGTGCCAGCAGCTTATGGGACGGTCATGAGCAGTTCTTC
TRBV6-5	TRBJ1-1	few	.	CASSYSLGNTEAFF	TGTGCCAGCAGTTACTCGCTAGGGAACACTGAAGCTTTCTTT
TRBV7-9	TRBJ2-7	.	.	CASSLARRTEPTKQYF	TGTGCCAGCAGCTTAGCGCGTAGGACGGAACCTACGAAGCAGTACTTC
TRBV7-2	TRBJ1-1	few	TRBD1	CASSSFPGQLNTEAFF	TGTGCCAGCAGCTCCTTTCCGGGACAGCTGAACACTGAAGCTTTCTTT
TRBV19	TRBJ2-2	few	TRBD1	CASSGGQGALSGELFF	TGTGCCAGTAGTGGGGGACAGGGGGCGCTGAGCGGGGAGCTGTTTTTT
TRBV12-3/TRBV12-4	TRBJ2-5	few	TRBD2	CASSFTSGRGEETQYF	TGTGCCAGCAGTTTCACTAGCGGGAGGGGGGAAGAGACCCAGTACTTC